The clone carrying this T cell receptor (beta chain) appeared a few times. Antigen specificity is unknown. The sample originates from a study of CD8+CD57+ T cells in acquired aplastic anemia. Overall study: Sorted CD4+ and CD8+ cells gave a mean 3.2 ug DNA, range about 0.19 to 27.4 ug. CD4+ cell libraries from healthy donors averaged roughly 10 million reads. Notes on the study in general: Controls and patients did not differ significantly in CD8+ Simpson's diversity. Comparison of patients with controls identified around 31 shared CD8+ CDR3 sequences.

The use of genomic DNA as template underpinned the TCR beta VDJ and CDR3 profiling. TCRdb reprocessed the reads via MiXCR and lists one record per CDR3 protein. The data contain 100,000 to 150,000 distinct CDR3 sequences, around two fifths of them seen just once; the ten biggest clones take up 8.4%. This TCR was recovered from a human donor in good health, serving as a control. The sequencing sample was made of sorted CD4+, CD8+, or CD8+CD57+ T cells (not recorded which) from PBMCs.

The CDR3 loop reads CASSALGSGNTIYF. CDR3 in DNA: TGTGCCAGCAGTGCCCTTGGCTCTGGAAACACCATATATTTT. The V gene is TRBV27, the J gene TRBJ1-3; D gene uncertain. Germline assignment: CDR1 MNHEY and CDR2 SMNVEV (reference sequence). The CDR3 contains 14 residues. Trimming stripped 5 bases from V and 0 bases from J, with 8 bases between.